Listed below are T cell receptor beta chains from one sample, sequenced in a study of blood T cells in healthy people across ages. TCRdb fed the 5' RACE reads into MiXCR, producing one record per CDR3 protein. The sample includes roughly 800,000 distinct CDR3 sequences, about 53% of them seen just once. Sequencing input: blood. The receptors were gathered from an elderly man in good health. CDR3s include the opening cysteine and the closing phenylalanine or tryptophan. D genes are given only for firm matches. Size is stated for part of the rows, as once, few or many counts, or as a class when the clone is expanded.

j_call: TRBJ2-6
v_call: TRBV25-1
d_call: NA
clone_size: NA
cdr3_aa: CASSDPDPSGANVLTF
cdr3_nt: TGTGCCAGCAGTGACCCCGACCCCTCTGGGGCCAACGTCCTGACTTTC

j_call: TRBJ1-2
v_call: TRBV6-2/TRBV6-3
d_call: NA
clone_size: NA
cdr3_aa: CASSYVGNYGYTF
cdr3_nt: TGTGCCAGCAGTTACGTGGGTAACTATGGCTACACCTTC

j_call: TRBJ2-7
v_call: TRBV2
d_call: NA
clone_size: few
cdr3_aa: CASKEETGGSEQYF
cdr3_nt: TGTGCCAGCAAGGAGGAGACTGGGGGCAGCGAGCAGTACTTC

j_call: TRBJ2-5
v_call: TRBV4-2
d_call: TRBD2
clone_size: NA
cdr3_aa: CASSPSAGGGETQYF
cdr3_nt: TGTGCCAGCAGCCCCTCGGCGGGAGGTGGAGAGACCCAGTACTTC

j_call: TRBJ2-3
v_call: TRBV6-5
d_call: NA
clone_size: NA
cdr3_aa: CASSYPTGGGADTQYF
cdr3_nt: TGTGCCAGCAGTTACCCTACCGGGGGCGGCGCAGATACGCAGTATTTT

j_call: TRBJ2-7
v_call: TRBV28
d_call: NA
clone_size: NA
cdr3_aa: CASSFRRAYEQYF
cdr3_nt: TGTGCCAGCAGTTTCCGACGGGCCTACGAGCAGTACTTC

j_call: TRBJ2-1
v_call: TRBV6-2/TRBV6-3
d_call: NA
clone_size: many
cdr3_aa: CASGPFLYNEQFF
cdr3_nt: TGTGCCAGCGGGCCGTTCCTCTACAATGAGCAGTTCTTC

j_call: TRBJ2-7
v_call: TRBV7-2
d_call: NA
clone_size: NA
cdr3_aa: CASSSLIGSYEQYF
cdr3_nt: TGTGCCAGCAGCTCCTTGATCGGCTCCTACGAGCAGTACTTC

j_call: TRBJ2-6
v_call: TRBV6-1
d_call: NA
clone_size: few
cdr3_aa: CASSEQSLGGANVLTF
cdr3_nt: TGTGCCAGCAGTGAACAGTCCCTCGGGGGGGCCAACGTCCTGACTTTC

j_call: TRBJ2-1
v_call: TRBV11-1
d_call: TRBD2
clone_size: NA
cdr3_aa: CASSRRLASLSEQFF
cdr3_nt: TGTGCCAGCAGCCGCCGACTAGCGTCGCTCAGTGAGCAGTTCTTC

j_call: TRBJ2-5
v_call: TRBV6-7
d_call: TRBD2
clone_size: NA
cdr3_aa: CASSYLLRGEETQYF
cdr3_nt: TGTGCCAGCAGTTACCTTCTTCGGGGGGAAGAGACCCAGTACTTC

j_call: TRBJ2-1
v_call: TRBV6-5
d_call: TRBD2
clone_size: NA
cdr3_aa: CASSYNSGSSQFF
cdr3_nt: TGTGCCAGCAGTTACAATAGCGGGAGTTCGCAGTTCTTC

j_call: TRBJ1-2
v_call: TRBV20-1
d_call: NA
clone_size: NA
cdr3_aa: CSAGDSGYGYTF
cdr3_nt: TGCAGTGCCGGAGACAGCGGCTATGGCTACACCTTC

j_call: TRBJ2-5
v_call: TRBV20-1
d_call: TRBD2
clone_size: NA
cdr3_aa: CSARDRTSGTQYF
cdr3_nt: TGCAGTGCTAGAGATCGGACTAGTGGGACCCAGTACTTC

j_call: TRBJ2-3
v_call: TRBV6-4
d_call: NA
clone_size: NA
cdr3_aa: CASSTGGGPDTQYF
cdr3_nt: TGTGCCAGCAGTACCGGTGGGGGGCCAGATACGCAGTATTTT

j_call: TRBJ1-1
v_call: TRBV29-1
d_call: NA
clone_size: few
cdr3_aa: CSVVRMGVPPTEAFF
cdr3_nt: TGCAGCGTTGTTCGCATGGGGGTCCCTCCCACTGAAGCTTTCTTT

j_call: TRBJ2-7
v_call: TRBV4-1
d_call: TRBD2
clone_size: once
cdr3_aa: CASSQLEIRTSGISYEQYF
cdr3_nt: TGCGCCAGCAGCCAACTGGAAATTAGGACTAGCGGGATCTCCTACGAGCAGTACTTC

j_call: TRBJ1-4
v_call: TRBV7-9
d_call: TRBD1
clone_size: NA
cdr3_aa: CASSLLRDRANEKLFF
cdr3_nt: TGTGCCAGCAGCTTACTTCGTGACAGGGCTAATGAAAAACTGTTTTTT

j_call: TRBJ2-1
v_call: TRBV5-1
d_call: NA
clone_size: NA
cdr3_aa: CASSHPGNEQFF
cdr3_nt: TGCGCCAGCAGCCACCCAGGCAATGAGCAGTTCTTC

j_call: TRBJ2-5
v_call: TRBV27
d_call: NA
clone_size: few
cdr3_aa: CASGVRLGAQYF
cdr3_nt: TGTGCCAGTGGGGTTCGGTTGGGGGCCCAGTACTTC

j_call: TRBJ1-2
v_call: TRBV29-1
d_call: NA
clone_size: once
cdr3_aa: CSGGGAYGYTF
cdr3_nt: TGCAGCGGGGGCGGGGCCTATGGCTACACCTTC

j_call: TRBJ2-1
v_call: TRBV11-3
d_call: NA
clone_size: NA
cdr3_aa: CASSSSQGGFRNEQFF
cdr3_nt: TGTGCCAGCAGCTCTTCGCAGGGGGGGTTTCGGAATGAGCAGTTCTTC